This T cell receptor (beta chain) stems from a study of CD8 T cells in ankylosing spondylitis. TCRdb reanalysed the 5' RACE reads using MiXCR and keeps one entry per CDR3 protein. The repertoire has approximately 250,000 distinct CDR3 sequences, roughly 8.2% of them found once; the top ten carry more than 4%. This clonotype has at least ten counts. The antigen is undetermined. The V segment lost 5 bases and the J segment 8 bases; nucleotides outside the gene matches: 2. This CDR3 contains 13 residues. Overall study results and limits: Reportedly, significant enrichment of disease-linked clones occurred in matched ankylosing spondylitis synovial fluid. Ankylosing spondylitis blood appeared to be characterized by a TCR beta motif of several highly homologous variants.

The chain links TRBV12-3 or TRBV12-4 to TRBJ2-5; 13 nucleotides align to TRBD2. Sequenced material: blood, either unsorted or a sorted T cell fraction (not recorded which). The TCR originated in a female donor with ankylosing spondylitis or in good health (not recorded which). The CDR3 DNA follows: TGTGCCAGCAGTAGGACTAGCGGGAGTACCCAGTACTTC. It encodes CASSRTSGSTQYF.